The 15 T cell receptor beta chains presented below share a single source sample, sequenced in a study of T-cell reconstitution after alpha-beta-depleted transplantation in children. Preparing the TCRbeta library involved the use of unique molecular identifiers. TCRdb itself ran the PCR reads through MiXCR, one entry per CDR3 protein. The sample yields 530,000 or so distinct CDR3 sequences, roughly a quarter seen once. The specimen comprised PBMCs, sampled before TCRalphabeta/CD19-depleted stem cell transplant. The receptors here all came from a boy under three years old with Wiskott-Aldrich syndrome, due to receive a stem cell transplant.

This chain joins TRBV7-2 and TRBJ2-3, with D tentatively TRBD2 (5 bases). Looked up from germline, CDR1 is SGHTA and CDR2 is FQGNSA. The CDR3 length is 15 residues. Trimming cost V 0 bases and J 1 base, with 8 bases left between them. The CDR3 is CASSLALRGTDTQYF. CDR3 sequence (DNA): TGTGCCAGCAGCTTAGCCCTGCGGGGCACAGATACGCAGTATTTT. Filled out from reference TRBV7-2 and TRBJ2-3, the complete variable domain reads GAGVSQSPSNKVTEKGKDVELRCDPISGHTALYWYRQSLGQGLEFLIYFQGNSAPDKSGLPSDRFSAERTGGSVSTLTIQRTQQEDSAVYLCASSLALRGTDTQYFGPGTRLTVL.

The gene calls are TRBV3-1 and TRBJ1-5; 9 bases agree with TRBD1. V shed 4 bases, J shed 11 bases, and the junction held 15 bases outside the gene matches. Germline V CDR1 and CDR2: LGHDT, YNNKEL (reference sequence). CDR3 size: 16 residues. The CDR3 DNA reads TGTGCCAGCAGCCCGGGACCGGGACAGGGACCTTGGGCCCAGCATTTT. Protein product: CASSPGPGQGPWAQHF.

The gene calls are TRBV9 and TRBJ1-5; D gene unclear. This CDR3 has 13 residues. Trimming cost V 2 bases and J 4 bases, with 7 bases left between them. Per the germline V gene, CDR1 is SGDLS and CDR2 is YYNGEE. This CDR3 is CASSVDGNQPQHF. The CDR3 DNA reads as TGTGCCAGCAGCGTTGATGGTAATCAGCCCCAGCATTTT. The full variable domain, its missing parts supplied by reference TRBV9 and TRBJ1-5, is DSGVTQTPKHLITATGQRVTLRCSPRSGDLSVYWYQQSLDQGLQFLIQYYNGEERAKGNILERFSAQQFPDLHSELNLSSLELGDSALYFCASSVDGNQPQHFGDGTRLSIL.

The chain is built from TRBV5-6 and TRBJ2-6; D is possibly TRBD1 (6 bases). Germline V gene sequence: CDR1 SGHDT, CDR2 YYEEEE. The CDR3 is 17 residues long. Trimming stripped 3 bases from V and 0 bases from J, with 13 bases between. The CDR3 DNA reads as TGTGCCAGCAGCTCTCCCGGACAGTACTCTGGGGCCAACGTCCTGACTTTC. Protein product: CASSSPGQYSGANVLTF.

The chain recombines TRBV5-1 with TRBJ1-2, with a possible D match to TRBD1 (6 bases). Between the trimmed V and J ends, which lost 5 bases and 6 bases, there was a span of 14 bases. CDR1 SGHRS and CDR2 YFSETQ come from the germline V gene. This CDR3 is built from 13 residues. CDR3 region: CASRTQGVDGYTF. CDR3 bases: TGCGCCAGCAGGACACAGGGTGTGGATGGCTACACCTTC.

The CDR3 spells CSVTGTAANYGYTF. The CDR3 region has the DNA TGCAGCGTGACCGGGACAGCCGCTAACTATGGCTACACCTTC. The V and J genes are TRBV29-1 and TRBJ1-2, with TRBD1 identical over 7 bases. J lost 0 bases, V lost 6 bases, and 7 bases had no gene match. There are 14 residues in the CDR3. Per the germline V gene, CDR1 is SQVTM and CDR2 is ANQGSEA. Full variable domain (rest looked up from reference TRBV29-1 and TRBJ1-2): SAVISQKPSRDICQRGTSLTIQCQVDSQVTMMFWYRQQPGQSLTLIATANQGSEATYESGFVIDKFPISRPNLTFSTLTVSNMSPEDSSIYLCSVTGTAANYGYTFGSGTRLTVV.

The chain is built from TRBV29-1 and TRBJ2-5; possible D gene TRBD2, 5 bases. Germline assignment: CDR1 SQVTM and CDR2 ANQGSEA. The CDR3 covers 13 residues. The V gene lost 8 bases and the J gene lost 5 bases, with 18 bases spanning the gap. The CDR3 sequence is CSYRSRLSETQYF. Here the CDR3 DNA reads TGCAGCTACAGATCGCGACTATCGGAGACCCAGTACTTC.

The chain links TRBV5-1 to TRBJ2-1, with TRBD1 matching over 8 bases. CDR1 SGHRS and CDR2 YFSETQ come from the germline V gene. The J segment lost 0 bases and the V segment lost 4 bases, leaving 9 bases of the junction unmatched. The CDR3 runs 17 residues. CDR3 in amino acids: CASSRDRGGSSYNEQFF. The CDR3 nucleotides read TGCGCCAGCAGCCGTGACAGGGGCGGTAGCTCCTACAATGAGCAGTTCTTC.

The V gene is TRBV5-1, the J gene TRBJ2-1; no firm D call. Between the trimmed V and J ends, which lost 1 base and 9 bases, there was a span of 5 bases. Looked up from germline, CDR1 is SGHRS and CDR2 is YFSETQ. The CDR3 has 11 amino acids. The CDR3 spells CASSLLSEQFF. DNA for the CDR3: TGCGCCAGCAGCTTGTTAAGTGAGCAGTTCTTC. The variable domain in full, completed from reference TRBV5-1 and TRBJ2-1, reads KAGVTQTPRYLIKTRGQQVTLSCSPISGHRSVSWYQQTPGQGLQFLFEYFSETQRNKGNFPGRFSGRQFSNSRSEMNVSTLELGDSALYLCASSLLSEQFFGPGTRLTVL.

This clonotype was counted between two and nine times. The rearrangement joins TRBV29-1 to TRBJ1-1; 10 nucleotides line up with TRBD1. The J segment lost 5 bases and the V segment lost 5 bases, leaving 2 bases of the junction unmatched. This CDR3 contains 12 residues. From germline, CDR1 is SQVTM and CDR2 ANQGSEA. The CDR3 DNA sequence: TGCAGCGTTAGGACAGGGGGAACTGAAGCTTTCTTT. It encodes CSVRTGGTEAFF.

The chain uses TRBV5-1 and TRBJ2-7; no firm D call. V was trimmed by 0 bases and J by 7 bases, leaving 11 bases between them. The CDR3 extends over 13 amino acids. The germline V gene has CDR1 SGHRS and CDR2 YFSETQ. This CDR3 is CASSLGSPKEQYF. The CDR3 coding sequence is TGCGCCAGCAGCTTGGGCAGCCCTAAGGAGCAGTACTTC.

This clonotype was seen a few times. This rearrangement joins TRBV12-3 or TRBV12-4 to TRBJ2-2, with D possibly being TRBD2 (6 bases). Between the trimmed V and J ends, which lost 0 bases and 8 bases, there was a span of 16 bases. CDR3 size: 16 residues. Written as DNA, the CDR3 is TGTGCCAGCAGTTTAGCGCAGGGACTGGTGGGAGGGGAGCTGTTTTTT. This gives the protein CASSLAQGLVGGELFF.

CDR3 protein: CSARAGTGRYGELFF. DNA of the CDR3: TGCAGTGCTAGAGCCGGGACAGGGAGGTACGGGGAGCTGTTTTTT. The rearrangement uses TRBV20-1 and TRBJ2-2; 9 bases map to TRBD1. V trimming: 1 base; J trimming: 7 bases; junction bases outside the gene matches: 7. This CDR3 has 15 amino acids. CDR1 and CDR2 (germline): DFQATT, SNEGSKA (reference sequence).

The rearrangement joins TRBV18 to TRBJ2-7; 13 bases agree with TRBD2. V trimming: 4 bases; J trimming: 1 base; junction bases outside the gene matches: 4. CDR3 size: 16 residues. CDR1 and CDR2 (germline): KGHSH, LQKENI. This CDR3 reads CASSLRLAGGSYEQYF. CDR3 sequence (DNA): TGTGCCAGCTCACTTAGACTAGCGGGAGGTTCCTACGAGCAGTACTTC.

The rearrangement links TRBV4-1 to TRBJ2-1; 7 bases map to TRBD2. J gave up 0 bases and V 1 base, and 6 bases lay outside the gene matches. The CDR3 extends over 17 amino acids. In germline, CDR1 is MGHRA, CDR2 YSYEKL. CDR3 loop: CASSQGLAARSYNEQFF. The CDR3 bases are TGCGCCAGCAGCCAAGGTCTAGCGGCCCGCTCCTACAATGAGCAGTTCTTC.